Presented here are 22 T cell receptor beta chains from one specimen sequenced in a study of shared clonotypes between healthy human individuals. The repertoire was sequenced with immunoSEQ multiplex PCR; TCRdb's copy has only in-frame clones and lacks some. The data contain nearly 1 million clones, roughly 72% of them singletons. Sequenced material: memory CD4+ T cells sorted from blood. The subset is: CD45RA-negative fraction. Source of these receptors: a man between 18 and 29 years old in good health.

Worth noting for this clone: At one end, the junction sequence differs from germline, possibly due to a read error. The chain is built from TRBV30 and TRBJ2-1; D is possibly TRBD1 (5 bases). Germline-derived CDR1 and CDR2 are GTSNPN and SVGIG (reference sequence). The CDR3 extends over 11 amino acids. The CDR3 is CAWSPQPRTIF. In DNA form, the CDR3 reads TGTGCCTGGAGTCCACAACCCCGGACAATCTTC. The full variable domain, completed using reference TRBV30 and TRBJ2-1, is SQTIHQWPATLVQPVGSPLSLECTVEGTSNPNLYWYRQAAGRGLQLLFYSVGIGQISSEVPQNLSASRPQDRQFILSSKKLLLSDSGFYLCAWSPQPRTIFGPGTRLTVL.

The V gene is TRBV18, the J gene TRBJ2-7; TRBD2 is a possible D gene (5 bases). The CDR3 is 14 amino acids. The V gene's germline CDR1 is KGHSH and CDR2 LQKENI. V was clipped by 5 bases and J by 1 base, with 12 bases between them. The CDR3 is CASSSSRGSYEQYF. The CDR3 DNA reads TGTGCCAGCTCATCAAGTCGGGGTTCCTACGAGCAGTACTTC.

The chain combines TRBV9 with TRBJ2-5; D is unresolved. This CDR3 contains 16 residues. Germline-derived CDR1 and CDR2 are SGDLS and YYNGEE. V dropped 0 bases and J dropped 1 base, with 13 bases sitting between them. The CDR3 loop is CASSVGSSGIQETQYF. The DNA of the CDR3 is TGTGCCAGCAGCGTAGGGTCTTCCGGTATCCAAGAGACCCAGTACTTC.

This clone was found a few times. The J gene is TRBJ1-4, the V gene TRBV30; tentatively, D is TRBD1 (5 bases). CDR3 length: 12 amino acids. In germline, CDR1 is GTSNPN, CDR2 SVGIG (reference sequence). Trimming removed 4 bases from V and 5 bases from J, with 8 bases in between. This CDR3 is CAWNRQNEKLFF. The DNA of the CDR3 is TGTGCCTGGAATAGACAGAATGAAAAACTGTTTTTT.

The chain uses TRBV5-4 and TRBJ1-2, with no clear D. V lost 0 bases and J 3 bases, leaving 6 bases between the germline ends. The CDR3 has 13 residues. The germline CDR1 and CDR2 sequences are SGHNT and YYREEE (reference sequence). The CDR3 is CASSLDGHYGYTF. Written as DNA, the CDR3 is TGTGCCAGCAGCTTGGACGGGCACTATGGCTACACCTTC.

The chain employs TRBV6-5 and TRBJ2-1, with 8 positions matching TRBD2. This CDR3 comprises 15 residues. The germline gives CDR1 MNHEY, CDR2 SVGAGI. The junction had 9 bases not matched to a gene; V was cut back by 7 bases and J by 4 bases. CDR3 nucleotides: TGTGCCAGCAAGCCGGGAGGGAAGGGGTACAATGAGCAGTTCTTC. As protein: CASKPGGKGYNEQFF.

This sequence joins TRBV28 and TRBJ2-7; D is possibly TRBD1 or TRBD2 (7 bases each). CDR1 is MDHEN and CDR2 is SYDVKM in the germline V gene. The CDR3 spans 17 residues. The ends were cut back, 6 bases at V and 4 bases at J, with 25 bases in the middle. The DNA for the CDR3 is TGTGCCAGCAGCCCCAGGGGGGGGCGGCAGAATCAGTACGAGCAGTACTTC. Protein sequence: CASSPRGGRQNQYEQYF.

Turning to this clone: This CDR3 is also generated by other DNA sequences in the sample. The chain uses TRBV27 and TRBJ1-5; a possible D gene is TRBD1 (6 bases). Germline CDR1 and CDR2: MNHEY and SMNVEV (reference sequence). The CDR3 covers 16 residues. Trimming removed 0 bases at V and 0 bases at J, with 9 bases between. The CDR3 loop is CASSLSGGPSNQPQHF. CDR3 DNA: TGTGCCAGCAGTTTATCCGGGGGGCCTAGCAATCAGCCCCAGCATTTT.

J is TRBJ1-2 and V is TRBV4-3; no firm D call. V lost 0 bases to trimming and J lost 4 bases, with 12 bases between them. Germline V CDR1 and CDR2: LGHNA, YSLEER. CDR3 size: 15 residues. CDR3 in amino acids: CASSQDFTVAYGYTF. For the CDR3, the DNA is TGCGCCAGCAGCCAAGATTTTACCGTAGCCTATGGCTACACCTTC.

The gene calls are TRBV28 and TRBJ1-5; TRBD1 might be the D (5 bases). Trimming took off 6 bases at V and 4 bases at J, with 13 bases between the two ends. Germline V gene lookup returns CDR1 MDHEN and CDR2 SYDVKM. There are 14 residues in the CDR3. DNA for the CDR3: TGTGCCAGCAGAGGGGCCCTAGATAATCAGCCCCAGCATTTT. Protein sequence: CASRGALDNQPQHF.

CDR3: CSAERDGVFF. CDR3 nucleotides: TGCAGTGCTGAGAGGGACGGAGTCTTCTTC. This chain joins TRBV20-1 and TRBJ2-1, with D perhaps assigned TRBD1 or TRBD2 (5 bases each). Germline lookup yields CDR1 DFQATT and CDR2 SNEGSKA (reference sequence). The V end was cut by 5 bases, the J end by 16 bases, with 15 bases between. This CDR3 is 10 amino acids long.

The chain employs TRBV7-8 and TRBJ2-7, with TRBD2 matching 13 bases. V shed 1 base and J 6 bases; nucleotides not matched to a gene: 3. Germline V gene lookup returns CDR1 SGHVS and CDR2 FQNEAQ. The CDR3 runs to 15 residues. CDR3 amino acids: CASSLGTSGRGEQYF. CDR3 bases: TGTGCCAGCAGCTTAGGGACTAGCGGGAGAGGCGAGCAGTACTTC.

The table lists this clone with a count of one. This chain joins TRBV7-2 and TRBJ2-7; 7 nucleotides align to TRBD1. This CDR3 has 14 residues. The germline CDR1 and CDR2 sequences are SGHTA and FQGNSA. Trimming at V came to 4 bases and at J to 2 bases, leaving 5 bases not matched to a gene. CDR3 in amino acids: CASSSDRSPYEQYF. CDR3 bases: TGTGCCAGCAGCTCGGACAGGTCTCCCTACGAGCAGTACTTC.

CDR3: CASSPSRALTEAFF. The CDR3 coding sequence is TGTGCCAGCAGCCCATCCCGGGCACTAACTGAAGCTTTCTTT. The chain couples TRBV7-8 to TRBJ1-1; D gene uncertain. Trimming took 5 bases from V and 5 from J, leaving 15 bases between them. Germline values: CDR1 SGHVS, CDR2 FQNEAQ. There are 14 residues in the CDR3.

This rearrangement joins TRBV6-7 to TRBJ1-1, with 7 bases aligning to TRBD1. TRBV6-7 is marked as an open reading frame, function uncertain. The CDR3 consists of 16 residues. Unmatched junction bases numbered 13, after V lost 1 base and J lost 8 bases. This CDR3 is CASSYFRDRNIHEAFF. As DNA, the CDR3 is TGTGCCAGCAGTTACTTTCGGGACAGAAATATTCACGAAGCTTTCTTT.

In the case of this clone: Other DNA variants within this sample encode the same CDR3. The chain links TRBV4-2 to TRBJ1-1; D not certain. With 1 base removed from V and 1 base from J, the gap between germline ends came to 7 bases. This CDR3 has 14 residues. In germline, CDR1 is LGHNA, CDR2 YNFKEQ. CDR3 coding DNA: TGTGCCAGCAGCCAAGGGTCGGCGAACACTGAAGCTTTCTTT. It is translated as CASSQGSANTEAFF.

The CDR3 region is CASSKHQGRGQETQYF. The DNA for the CDR3 is TGTGCCAGCAGCAAACACCAGGGCCGGGGGCAAGAGACCCAGTACTTC. This chain connects TRBV7-2 to TRBJ2-5; D possibly corresponds to TRBD2 (6 bases). Looked up from germline, CDR1 is SGHTA and CDR2 is FQGNSA. With 5 bases removed from V and 2 bases from J, the gap between germline ends came to 18 bases. This CDR3 contains 16 residues.

This clone was found a few times. This chain joins TRBV5-1 and TRBJ2-3; 14 nucleotides match TRBD2. This CDR3 spans 19 amino acids. The germline V gene has CDR1 SGHRS and CDR2 YFSETQ. J was trimmed by 6 bases and V by 3 bases; bases with no gene match: 15. The CDR3 DNA reads as TGCGCCAGCAGCTACTCCGGGACTAGCGGGAGAAGGGTCGGGGATACGCAGTATTTT. Protein product: CASSYSGTSGRRVGDTQYF.

V gene TRBV6-5 combines with J gene TRBJ1-1; possibly TRBD1 for D (6 bases). CDR3 size: 14 residues. Germline CDR1 MNHEY, CDR2 SVGAGI. V lost 6 bases to trimming and J lost 1 base, with 12 bases between them. CDR3 coding DNA: TGTGCCAGCAGGAAAAAGGGGGGGAACACTGAAGCTTTCTTT. Translated, it gives CASRKKGGNTEAFF.

The rearrangement uses TRBV28 and TRBJ2-7, with D unclear. CDR1 and CDR2 (germline): MDHEN, SYDVKM. The CDR3 runs to 15 residues. V was clipped by 2 bases and J by 0 bases, with 11 bases between them. DNA of the CDR3: TGTGCCAGCAGTTTAGTGGAACAACACTCCTACGAGCAGTACTTC. It is translated as CASSLVEQHSYEQYF.

This chain uses TRBV28 with TRBJ2-3, with 8 nucleotides matching TRBD2. Trimming cost V 8 bases and J 0 bases; bases outside gene matches: 19. The CDR3 is 19 residues long. Germline lookup yields CDR1 MDHEN and CDR2 SYDVKM. CDR3 sequence (DNA): TGTGCCAGCGGCGACCTCAGCGGGGGTCGTGAGACTAGCACAGATACGCAGTATTTT. Its protein product is CASGDLSGGRETSTDTQYF.

The table lists this clone with a count of one. J is TRBJ1-2 and V is TRBV19; no reliable D call. Trimming took 3 bases from V and 4 from J, leaving 12 bases between them. The CDR3 covers 14 residues. Germline values: CDR1 LNHDA, CDR2 SQIVND (reference sequence). The DNA for the CDR3 is TGTGCCAGTAGTATCGCCCTGGGGAGCTATGGCTACACCTTC. Translation gives CASSIALGSYGYTF.